In its sample, the clone carrying this T cell receptor (beta chain) was seen once. The entry originates in a study of graft-versus-host responses after intestinal transplantation. Study overall: Tacrolimus plus steroids were given to all recipients for around three years, preceded by anti-thymocyte globulin induction. Notes on the study in general: Researchers found peak circulating GvH clone levels linked to early post-transplant HvG declines. GvH clones were found in recipient marrow; some appeared first in ileum or blood.

The repertoire was sequenced with immunoSEQ multiplex PCR; TCRdb's copy has only in-frame clones and lacks some. The sample shows roughly 17,000 clones, approximately 39% of them seen only once. With roughly 200,000 irradiated, violet-dye-labeled stimulator cells, roughly 200,000 CFSE-labeled responder cells were plated. Trimming cost V 3 bases and J 11 bases, with 17 bases left between them. The CDR3 contains 13 residues. Germline-derived CDR1 and CDR2 are SGHNT and YYREEE (reference sequence). The source material was alloreactive CD8+ T cells from a mixed lymphocyte reaction culture, sampled before intestinal transplant. Subset: CFSE-low proliferating T cells sorted from approximately 6-day pre-transplant mixed lymphocyte reaction (GvH or HvG direction). The sequence derives from a human patient who received an intestinal transplant. The V call is TRBV5-4, the J call TRBJ1-1, with D maybe TRBD1 (6 bases). The CDR3 here is CASSSPDSLHAFF. CDR3 nucleotides: TGTGCCAGCAGCTCCCCGGACAGCTTGCATGCTTTCTTT.